This entry features one T cell receptor beta chain sequence. The sample belongs to a study of shared clonotypes between healthy human individuals. Across the study: In total, the donors were a couple of women and a few men aged 18 to 49.

Assay runs were performed at deep level. Generated by immunoSEQ multiplex PCR, the TCRdb table keeps only in-frame clones and is missing some. The sample consists of about 1.5 million clones, 95% to 99% of them appearing once. The V and J ends lost 4 bases and 6 bases respectively, with 13 bases between them. Germline values: CDR1 SGHNT, CDR2 YYREEE (reference sequence). The CDR3 loop spans 14 amino acids. This clonotype was sampled from a man aged 30-40 years in good health. The chain carries TRBV5-4 and TRBJ2-2; D is possibly TRBD1 (7 bases). The sequencing sample was made of naive CD4+ T cells sorted from blood. The subset: CD45RA+ positively selected. CDR3 amino acids: CASSVIRGAGELFF. The CDR3 DNA reads TGTGCCAGCAGCGTAATCAGGGGGGCCGGGGAGCTGTTTTTT.